The T cell receptor (beta chain) under discussion was sequenced for a study of T cells in Graves' hyperthyroidism and ophthalmopathy. Study-level background: Initial diagnosis, before any treatment, was when peripheral blood was collected.

This clonotype appeared a few times. Graves' hyperthyroidism showing no ophthalmopathy progression within 18 months was considered stable. CDR1 is GTSNPN, CDR2 SVGIG, per germline (reference sequence). Between the trimmed V and J ends, which lost 1 base and 6 bases, there was a span of 13 bases. The CDR3 has 14 amino acids. RNA transcripts gave rise to amplified TCR beta CDR3 regions. The HTBI set primed first-round TCR CDR3 RT-PCR. Each CDR3 protein gets one entry after TCRdb re-called the multiplex PCR reads with MiXCR. This table holds about 620,000 distinct CDR3 sequences, around 15% found once. Sequenced sample: blood. The receptor was derived from a woman in her 30s with Graves' hyperthyroidism. The chain has TRBV30 and TRBJ1-5; possibly TRBD1 for D (5 bases). DNA of the CDR3: TGTGCCTGGAGTGAGTGGTGGGGACCTCAGCCCCAGCATTTT. This gives the protein CAWSEWWGPQPQHF.